This TCR beta chain is drawn from a study of shared clonotypes between healthy human individuals. When replicate PCRs were run on sorted subsets, they used around 200 ng DNA, around 33,000 T cell genomes. This table comes from immunoSEQ multiplex PCR, and its TCRdb copy is limited to in-frame clones, with some not included. The data show more than 2,000,000 clones, 85% to 95% seen once. Per the germline V gene, CDR1 is MDHEN and CDR2 is SYDVKM. With V trimmed by 5 bases and J by 6 bases, 9 bases remained unmatched. The CDR3 covers 15 residues. Study-level findings and limits: In a handful of donors, 4.5% to 5.5% of naive CD4 clonotypes appeared in common. Few donors limited the genetic and exposure-history diversity represented.

In the case of this clone: Its antigen remains unknown.

The clonotype comes from a man aged 18 to 29 in good health. Some clones in this sample may be carry-over from other donors' samples. The specimen was naive CD4+ T cells from PBMCs. Described subset: CD45RA+ positively selected. V and J are TRBV28 and TRBJ1-2; 10 nucleotides match TRBD1. This chain's CDR3 is CASSPRTGGIHGYTF. DNA for the CDR3: TGTGCCAGCAGTCCGAGGACAGGGGGAATTCATGGCTACACCTTC.